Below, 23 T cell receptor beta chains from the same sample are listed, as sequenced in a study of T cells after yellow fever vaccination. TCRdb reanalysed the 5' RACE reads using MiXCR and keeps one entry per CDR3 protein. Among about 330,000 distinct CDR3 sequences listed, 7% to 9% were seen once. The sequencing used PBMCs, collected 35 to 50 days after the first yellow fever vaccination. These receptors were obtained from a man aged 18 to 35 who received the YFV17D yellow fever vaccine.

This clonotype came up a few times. The CDR3 here is CASSSLTSGVQETQYF. The CDR3 region has the DNA TGTGCCAGCAGCTCCCTGACTAGCGGGGTACAAGAGACCCAGTACTTC. The chain has TRBV7-9 and TRBJ2-5; TRBD2 matches 11 bases. The CDR3 extends over 16 amino acids. V lost 4 bases and J lost 2; bases outside the gene matches: 6. Germline V gives CDR1 SEHNR, CDR2 FQNEAQ (reference sequence).

CDR3 residues: CATSAGVQQETQYF. CDR3 DNA: TGTGCCACCAGCGCAGGGGTTCAGCAAGAGACCCAGTACTTC. The chain recombines TRBV15 with TRBJ2-5, with a weak D call TRBD1 (6 bases). V was shortened by 5 bases and J by 2 bases, with 12 bases between the two germline ends. The CDR3 extends over 14 amino acids. Germline V gene sequence: CDR1 LNHNV, CDR2 YYDKDF (reference sequence).

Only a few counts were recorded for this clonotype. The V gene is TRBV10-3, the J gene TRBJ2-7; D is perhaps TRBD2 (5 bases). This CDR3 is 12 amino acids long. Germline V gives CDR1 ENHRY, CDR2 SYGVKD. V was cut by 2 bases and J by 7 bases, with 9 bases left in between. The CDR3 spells CAISERGNEQYV. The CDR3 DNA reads TGTGCCATCAGTGAGAGAGGGAATGAGCAGTACGTC.

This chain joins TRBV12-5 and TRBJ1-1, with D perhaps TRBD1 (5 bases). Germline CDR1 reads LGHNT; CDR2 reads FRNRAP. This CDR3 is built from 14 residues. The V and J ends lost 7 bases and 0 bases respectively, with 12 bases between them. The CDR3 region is CASVMTAVNTEAFF. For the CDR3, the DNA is TGTGCTAGTGTCATGACAGCCGTGAACACTGAAGCTTTCTTT.

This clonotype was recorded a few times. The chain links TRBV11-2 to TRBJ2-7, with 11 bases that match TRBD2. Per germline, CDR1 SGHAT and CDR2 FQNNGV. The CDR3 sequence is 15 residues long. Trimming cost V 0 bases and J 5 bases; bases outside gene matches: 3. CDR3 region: CASSLETSGGNEQYF. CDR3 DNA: TGTGCCAGCAGCTTAGAAACTAGCGGGGGTAACGAGCAGTACTTC. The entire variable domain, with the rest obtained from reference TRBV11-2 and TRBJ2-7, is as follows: EAGVAQSPRYKIIEKRQSVAFWCNPISGHATLYWYQQILGQGPKLLIQFQNNGVVDDSQLPKDRFSAERLKGVDSTLKIQPAKLEDSAVYLCASSLETSGGNEQYFGPGTRLTVT.

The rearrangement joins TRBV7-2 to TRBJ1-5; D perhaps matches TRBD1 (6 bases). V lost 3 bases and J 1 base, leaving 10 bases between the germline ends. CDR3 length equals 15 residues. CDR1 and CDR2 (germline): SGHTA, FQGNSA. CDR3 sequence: CASSFEGVSNQPQHF. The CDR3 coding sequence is TGTGCCAGCAGCTTCGAGGGGGTGAGCAATCAGCCCCAGCATTTT.

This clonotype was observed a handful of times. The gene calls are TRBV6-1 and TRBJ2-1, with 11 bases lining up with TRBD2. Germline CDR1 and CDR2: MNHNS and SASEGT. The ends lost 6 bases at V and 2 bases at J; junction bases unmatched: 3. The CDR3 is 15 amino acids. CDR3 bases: TGTGCCAGCAGAATTAGCGGGGGGGCCTACAATGAGCAGTTCTTC. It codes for CASRISGGAYNEQFF.

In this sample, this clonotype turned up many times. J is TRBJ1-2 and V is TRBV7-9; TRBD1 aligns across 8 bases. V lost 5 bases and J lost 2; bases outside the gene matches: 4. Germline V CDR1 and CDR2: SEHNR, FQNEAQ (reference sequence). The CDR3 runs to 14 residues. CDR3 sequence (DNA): TGTGCCAGCAGCGTGAACAGGGGGAACTATGGCTACACCTTC. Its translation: CASSVNRGNYGYTF.

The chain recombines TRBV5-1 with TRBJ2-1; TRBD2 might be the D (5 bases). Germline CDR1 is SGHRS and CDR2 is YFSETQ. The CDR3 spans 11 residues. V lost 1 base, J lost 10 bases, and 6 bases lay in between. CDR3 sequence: CASSLREEQFF. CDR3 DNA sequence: TGCGCCAGCAGCTTGAGGGAGGAGCAGTTCTTC.

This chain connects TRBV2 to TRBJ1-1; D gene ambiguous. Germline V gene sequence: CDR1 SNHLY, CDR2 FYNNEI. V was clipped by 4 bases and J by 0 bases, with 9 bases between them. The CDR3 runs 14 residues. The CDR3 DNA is TGTGCCAGCAGTGCCCGGACGGTGAACACTGAAGCTTTCTTT. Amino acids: CASSARTVNTEAFF.

The CDR3 protein is CSPKGGRNEQFF. In DNA form, the CDR3 reads TGCAGCCCAAAAGGGGGGAGAAATGAGCAGTTCTTC. V and J are TRBV20-1 and TRBJ2-1; D tentatively reads TRBD1 or TRBD2 (6 bases each). CDR1 DFQATT and CDR2 SNEGSKA come from the germline V gene (reference sequence). The CDR3 covers 12 residues.

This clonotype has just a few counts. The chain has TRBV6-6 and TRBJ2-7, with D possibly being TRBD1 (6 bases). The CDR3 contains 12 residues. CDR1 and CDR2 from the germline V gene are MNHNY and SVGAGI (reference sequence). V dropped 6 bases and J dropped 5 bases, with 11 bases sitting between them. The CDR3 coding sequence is TGTGCCAGCAGCCACAGGGTCCACGAGCAGTACTTC. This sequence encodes CASSHRVHEQYF.

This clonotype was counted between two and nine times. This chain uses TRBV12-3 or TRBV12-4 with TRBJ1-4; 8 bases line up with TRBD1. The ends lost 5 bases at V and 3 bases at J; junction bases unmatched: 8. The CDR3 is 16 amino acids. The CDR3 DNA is TGTGCCAGCAGTGCAGGCCAGGGGGCAGCTAATGAAAAACTGTTTTTT. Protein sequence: CASSAGQGAANEKLFF.

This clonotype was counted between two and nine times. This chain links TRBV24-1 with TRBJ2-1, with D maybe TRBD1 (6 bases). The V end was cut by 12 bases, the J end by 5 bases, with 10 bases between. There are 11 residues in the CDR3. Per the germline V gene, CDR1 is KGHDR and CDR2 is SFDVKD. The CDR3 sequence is CAFRGNNEQFF. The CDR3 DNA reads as TGTGCCTTCAGGGGAAACAATGAGCAGTTCTTC.

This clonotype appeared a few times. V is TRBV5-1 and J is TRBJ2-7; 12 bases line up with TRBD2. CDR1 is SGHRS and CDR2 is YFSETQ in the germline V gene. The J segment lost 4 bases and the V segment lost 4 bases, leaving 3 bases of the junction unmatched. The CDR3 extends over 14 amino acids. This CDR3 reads CASSTGLAGYEQYV. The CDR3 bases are TGCGCCAGCAGCACCGGACTAGCGGGATACGAGCAGTACGTC.

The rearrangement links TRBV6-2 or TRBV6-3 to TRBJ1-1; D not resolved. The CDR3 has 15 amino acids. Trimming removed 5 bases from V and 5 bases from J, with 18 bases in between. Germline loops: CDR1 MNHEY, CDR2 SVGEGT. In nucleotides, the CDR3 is TGTGCCAGCAGTCGGGATGGACGGGGATGGACTGAAGCTTTCTTT. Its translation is CASSRDGRGWTEAFF.

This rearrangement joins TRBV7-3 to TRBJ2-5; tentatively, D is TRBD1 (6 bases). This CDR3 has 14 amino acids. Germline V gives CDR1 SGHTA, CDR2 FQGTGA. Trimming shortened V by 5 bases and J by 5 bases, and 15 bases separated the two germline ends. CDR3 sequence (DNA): TGTGCCAGCAGCCCGAACCAGGGGCGGGAGACCCAGTACTTC. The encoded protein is CASSPNQGRETQYF.

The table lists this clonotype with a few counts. The CDR3 DNA reads TGCAGTGCTAGCGTGACAGGGTACTATGGCTACACCTTC. It encodes CSASVTGYYGYTF. This sequence joins TRBV20-1 and TRBJ1-2; 7 bases are shared with TRBD1. J gave up 3 bases and V 3 bases, and 4 bases lay outside the gene matches. The germline gives CDR1 DFQATT, CDR2 SNEGSKA (reference sequence). The CDR3 runs 13 residues.

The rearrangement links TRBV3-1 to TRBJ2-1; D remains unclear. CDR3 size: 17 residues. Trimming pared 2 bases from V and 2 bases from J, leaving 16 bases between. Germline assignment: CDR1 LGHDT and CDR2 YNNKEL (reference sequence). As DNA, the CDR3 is TGTGCCAGCAGCCAATTTCGCCCGGCAGGTACCTACAATGAGCAGTTCTTC. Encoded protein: CASSQFRPAGTYNEQFF.

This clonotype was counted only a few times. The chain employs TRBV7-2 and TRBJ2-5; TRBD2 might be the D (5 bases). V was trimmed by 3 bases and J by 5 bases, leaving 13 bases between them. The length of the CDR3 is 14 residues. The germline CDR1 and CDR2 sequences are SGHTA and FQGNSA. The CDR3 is CASSFVSSGETQYF. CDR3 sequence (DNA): TGTGCCAGCAGCTTTGTCTCTTCGGGGGAGACCCAGTACTTC.

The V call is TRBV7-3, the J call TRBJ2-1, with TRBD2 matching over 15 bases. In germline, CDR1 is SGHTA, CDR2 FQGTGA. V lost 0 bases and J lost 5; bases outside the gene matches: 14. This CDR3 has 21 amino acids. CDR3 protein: CASSLTPGLAGGPAVNNEQFF. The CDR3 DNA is TGTGCCAGCAGCTTAACCCCCGGACTAGCGGGGGGGCCCGCGGTAAACAATGAGCAGTTCTTC.

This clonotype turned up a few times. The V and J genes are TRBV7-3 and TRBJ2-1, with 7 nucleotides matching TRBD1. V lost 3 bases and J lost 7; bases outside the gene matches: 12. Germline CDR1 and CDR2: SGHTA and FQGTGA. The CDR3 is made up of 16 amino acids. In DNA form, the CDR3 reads TGTGCCAGCAGCTTGAGGACAGGATTGGGAGAGAATGAGCAGTTCTTC. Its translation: CASSLRTGLGENEQFF.

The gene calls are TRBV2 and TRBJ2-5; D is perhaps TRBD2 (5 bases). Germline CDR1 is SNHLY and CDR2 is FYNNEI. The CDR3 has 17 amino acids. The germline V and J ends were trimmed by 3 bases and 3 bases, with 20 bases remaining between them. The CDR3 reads CASSDPSLALPKETQYF. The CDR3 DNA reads TGTGCCAGCAGTGACCCTTCCCTAGCCTTGCCGAAAGAGACCCAGTACTTC. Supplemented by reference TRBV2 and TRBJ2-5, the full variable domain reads EPEVTQTPSHQVTQMGQEVILRCVPISNHLYFYWYRQILGQKVEFLVSFYNNEISEKSEIFDDQFSVERPDGSNFTLKIRSTKLEDSAMYFCASSDPSLALPKETQYFGPGTRLLVL.